This TCR beta chain is drawn from a study of radiation and T cells in renal cell carcinoma. Time point meaning: blood 2 weeks post-SBRT. Noted treatment: 15 Gy SBRT to primary tumor, nephrectomy 4 weeks later. Serial blood draws occurred at baseline and 2 and 4 weeks post-SBRT. The V gene lost 0 bases and the J gene lost 5 bases, with 11 bases spanning the gap. The CDR3 runs to 14 residues. CDR1 is SGHRS, CDR2 YFSETQ, per germline. The assay was immunoSEQ multiplex PCR, and TCRdb's table has in-frame clones only and misses some. This table holds fewer than 30,000 clones, around 85% found once. This clone was detected only once.

The source of this sequence is a man between 60 and 75 years old with renal cell carcinoma. Material: blood, obtained from a patient whose treatment included radiotherapy and nephrectomy. The chain joins TRBV5-1 to TRBJ2-5; tentative D call: TRBD2 (5 bases). DNA of the CDR3: TGCGCCAGCAGCTTGGCCCAGCCGGGGGAGACCCAGTACTTC. Its protein product is CASSLAQPGETQYF.